This T cell receptor beta chain was captured by sequencing in a study of blood T cells in healthy people across ages. Drawn from each donor were ten milliliters of peripheral blood. Whole-study results and caveats: The authors considered diversity estimates from one million T cells to be underestimates.

Germline CDR1 and CDR2: ENHRY and SYGVKD. The CDR3 contains 14 residues. The V gene end was trimmed by 7 bases and the J gene end by 5 bases; junction bases not matched to a gene: 10. The sample holds a few counts of this clonotype. The antigen is unknown. Then a second PCR, running about 6 to 12 cycles, was carried out with a sample-barcoded 5' primer and a J-beta primer mix. TCRdb itself ran the 5' RACE reads through MiXCR, one entry per CDR3 protein. The table lists roughly 1.7 million distinct CDR3 sequences, around 36% of them singletons. Source material: blood. This receptor was obtained from a woman in her 30s in good health. V gene TRBV10-3 combines with J gene TRBJ2-5, with TRBD1 identical over 7 bases. CDR3 sequence reads: CAIKKEGQRETQYF. The CDR3 nucleotides are TGTGCCATCAAAAAAGAGGGACAGAGGGAGACCCAGTACTTC.